A single sample is the source of the 14 T cell receptor beta chains below, sequenced in a study of blood T cells in healthy people across ages. The second PCR ran about 6 to 12 cycles with a sample-barcoded 5' primer and J-beta primers. TCRdb analysed the 5' RACE reads with MiXCR anew, one entry per CDR3 protein. The table has about 780,000 distinct CDR3 sequences, approximately 24% seen once. This same sample was also part of a study on T cells of mothers and their children.

Sequencing was performed on blood. The receptors originated from a boy aged 5-17 years in good health.

This clonotype has more than one count but fewer than ten. The rearrangement uses TRBV5-1 and TRBJ1-5, with TRBD1 matching over 8 bases. The CDR3 runs to 13 residues. With V trimmed by 9 bases and J by 6 bases, 8 bases remained unmatched. Looked up from germline, CDR1 is SGHRS and CDR2 is YFSETQ. CDR3 region: CATDRQGRQPQHF. The CDR3, as DNA: TGCGCCACCGACCGACAGGGGCGTCAGCCCCAGCATTTT. Variable domain in full (rest from reference TRBV5-1 and TRBJ1-5): KAGVTQTPRYLIKTRGQQVTLSCSPISGHRSVSWYQQTPGQGLQFLFEYFSETQRNKGNFPGRFSGRQFSNSRSEMNVSTLELGDSALYLCATDRQGRQPQHFGDGTRLSIL.

This clonotype was counted only a few times. The chain combines TRBV29-1 with TRBJ1-1; D unresolved. This CDR3 is 12 amino acids long. Trimming removed 6 bases at V and 0 bases at J, with 8 bases between. Germline-derived CDR1 and CDR2 are SQVTM and ANQGSEA. Written as DNA, the CDR3 is TGCAGCGTAGGGCGGATGAACACTGAAGCTTTCTTT. It codes for CSVGRMNTEAFF.

The chain uses TRBV20-1 and TRBJ2-3; D is possibly TRBD2 (7 bases). The CDR3 sequence is 14 residues long. Germline assignment: CDR1 DFQATT and CDR2 SNEGSKA (reference sequence). The V and J ends lost 5 bases and 2 bases respectively, with 14 bases between them. The CDR3 loop reads CSAGPGGPTDTQYF. CDR3 nucleotides: TGCAGTGCTGGGCCCGGGGGGCCCACAGATACGCAGTATTTT.

The J gene is TRBJ2-5, the V gene TRBV20-1; 8 bases align to TRBD1. From germline, CDR1 is DFQATT and CDR2 SNEGSKA (reference sequence). The CDR3 has 14 residues. Trimming at V came to 7 bases and at J to 1 base, leaving 8 bases not matched to a gene. CDR3 in DNA: TGCAGTGGCGGACAGGGTGCCCCCCAAGAGACCCAGTACTTC. Translating gives CSGGQGAPQETQYF.

The V call is TRBV7-2, the J call TRBJ1-2, with 7 bases fitting TRBD1. Germline V CDR1 and CDR2: SGHTA, FQGNSA. The CDR3 spans 14 residues. Trimming took 3 bases from V and 4 from J; bases not matched to a gene: 5. The CDR3 DNA reads TGTGCCAGCAGCTTTAGGACAGGACTCTATGGCTACACCTTC. This encodes CASSFRTGLYGYTF. The whole variable domain, filled in from reference TRBV7-2 and TRBJ1-2, reads GAGVSQSPSNKVTEKGKDVELRCDPISGHTALYWYRQSLGQGLEFLIYFQGNSAPDKSGLPSDRFSAERTGGSVSTLTIQRTQQEDSAVYLCASSFRTGLYGYTFGSGTRLTVV.

The V call is TRBV11-2, the J call TRBJ2-5; D is tentatively TRBD1 or TRBD2 (6 bases each). Near its end, the DNA agrees better with TRBJ2-7, so the J call may be wrong. CDR3 length equals 15 residues. The germline CDR1 and CDR2 sequences are SGHAT and FQNNGV. CDR3 residues: CASSLNGLEGDEQYF. The DNA for the CDR3 is TGTGCCAGCAGCTTGAATGGGTTGGAGGGGGACGAGCAGTACTTC.

J is TRBJ2-1 and V is TRBV5-1; TRBD2 might be the D (6 bases). Germline V CDR1 and CDR2: SGHRS, YFSETQ. This CDR3 comprises 16 residues. V was shortened by 4 bases and J by 1 base, with 15 bases between the two germline ends. Written as DNA, the CDR3 is TGCGCCAGCAGCAAGGGACTGATTAAGTCCTACAATGAGCAGTTCTTC. Amino acid sequence: CASSKGLIKSYNEQFF.

This clonotype was seen a handful of times. The chain is built from TRBV7-2 and TRBJ1-6; TRBD1 matches at 7 bases. The V gene's germline CDR1 is SGHTA and CDR2 FQGNSA. There are 15 residues in the CDR3. The trim removed 5 bases at V and 10 bases at J, leaving 11 bases unmatched. This CDR3 is CASSLQSTGNSPLHF. CDR3 nucleotide sequence: TGTGCCAGCAGCCTACAATCGACAGGGAACTCACCCCTCCACTTT.

The V call is TRBV6-5, the J call TRBJ1-1, with TRBD1 matching 9 bases. The V gene's germline CDR1 is MNHEY and CDR2 SVGAGI. The CDR3 sequence is 15 residues long. With 5 bases clipped from V and 3 bases from J, the junction kept 7 bases outside the gene matches. CDR3 residues: CASSRDRASDTEAFF. The CDR3 DNA is TGTGCCAGCAGTAGGGACAGGGCTAGCGACACTGAAGCTTTCTTT.

The CDR3 sequence is CASRAPTDYNEAFF. CDR3 bases: TGTGCCAGCAGGGCCCCGACAGATTACAATGAAGCTTTCTTT. This chain uses TRBV27 with TRBJ1-1, with D perhaps matching TRBD1 (5 bases). The CDR3 has 14 amino acids. V lost 6 bases to trimming and J lost 7 bases, with 18 bases between them. Per germline, CDR1 MNHEY and CDR2 SMNVEV (reference sequence).

The V and J genes are TRBV10-3 and TRBJ2-4; TRBD2 matches at 7 bases. The CDR3 extends over 14 amino acids. In germline, CDR1 is ENHRY, CDR2 SYGVKD. Trimming took 2 bases from V and 5 from J; bases not matched to a gene: 3. The CDR3 sequence: CAISEGLAENIQYF. The CDR3, as DNA: TGTGCCATCAGTGAGGGGCTAGCGGAAAACATTCAGTACTTC.

This CDR3 reads CSVVGQLSYEQYF. CDR3 DNA sequence: TGCAGCGTTGTGGGACAGCTTTCGTACGAGCAGTACTTC. This chain connects TRBV29-1 to TRBJ2-7; 7 nucleotides align to TRBD1. The CDR3 is made up of 13 amino acids. The germline gives CDR1 SQVTM, CDR2 ANQGSEA. V gave up 4 bases and J gave up 4 bases; unmatched junction bases: 7.

This clonotype was found a few times. The chain has TRBV21-1 and TRBJ1-1; the table's D call TRBD1 went unverified against the DNA. TRBV21-1 is classified as a pseudogene. The CDR3 runs 13 residues. The CDR3 DNA follows: TGTGCTTGCCCAGGGGGTCAATACACTGAAGCTTTCTTT. The encoded protein is CACPGGQYTEAFF.

The chain recombines TRBV10-2 with TRBJ1-1; the D is unclear. Looked up from germline, CDR1 is WSHSY and CDR2 is SAAADI. This CDR3 region has 14 residues. Between the trimmed V and J ends, which lost 10 bases and 1 base, there was a span of 16 bases. The CDR3: CATHPEGRNTEAFF. The CDR3 region has the DNA TGCGCCACTCACCCAGAGGGTAGGAACACTGAAGCTTTCTTT.